The rows below give T cell receptor beta chains drawn from one sample of a study of T-cell memory formation after mild COVID-19. TCRdb redid the calling of the 5' RACE reads with MiXCR, one entry per CDR3 protein. The sample carries about 270,000 distinct CDR3 sequences, 16% recorded once. The source material was PBMCs or a T cell subset sorted from them (not recorded which). The receptors originated from a young man who had mild COVID-19 (a few samples of this study predate the infection). Cell type and time point are not known. Both conserved end residues are part of each CDR3. The D gene is left open where the match is weak. Expanded clones are given a class, and other clones once, few, many or no size at all.

size: NA; J: TRBJ2-1; length: 12; V: TRBV7-3; D: NA; CDR3: CASSSYNNEQFF; DNA: TGTGCCAGCAGCTCTTATAATAATGAGCAGTTCTTC
size: few; J: TRBJ2-2; length: 11; V: TRBV6-2/TRBV6-3; D: NA; CDR3: CASRGQGELFF; DNA: TGTGCCAGCAGGGGTCAAGGGGAGCTGTTTTTT
size: NA; J: TRBJ2-1; length: 15; V: TRBV7-9; D: TRBD2; CDR3: CASSLESGGAGEQFF; DNA: TGTGCCAGCAGCTTAGAAAGCGGGGGGGCCGGTGAGCAGTTCTTC
size: NA; J: TRBJ1-1; length: 12; V: TRBV29-1; D: NA; CDR3: CSVGKPGTEAFF; DNA: TGCAGCGTTGGAAAGCCCGGCACTGAAGCTTTCTTT
size: once; J: TRBJ2-3; length: 12; V: TRBV7-2; D: NA; CDR3: CASSQASVTQYF; DNA: TGTGCCAGCAGCCAGGCGTCGGTTACGCAGTATTTT
size: few; J: TRBJ1-1; length: 13; V: TRBV29-1; D: NA; CDR3: CSVVRNTDTEAFF; DNA: TGCAGCGTTGTTCGGAACACAGACACTGAAGCTTTCTTT
size: NA; J: TRBJ2-1; length: 14; V: TRBV7-3; D: TRBD2; CDR3: CASGTSGGAYEQFF; DNA: TGTGCCAGCGGTACTAGCGGGGGGGCATATGAGCAGTTCTTC
size: few; J: TRBJ2-1; length: 15; V: TRBV15; D: NA; CDR3: CATSRDPSAYNEQFF; DNA: TGTGCCACCAGCAGAGATCCCTCCGCGTACAATGAGCAGTTCTTC
size: NA; J: TRBJ2-2; length: 16; V: TRBV6-5; D: TRBD2; CDR3: CASSYSAGGGTGELFF; DNA: TGTGCCAGCAGTTACTCCGCGGGGGGGGGCACCGGGGAGCTGTTTTTT
size: few; J: TRBJ1-2; length: 15; V: TRBV6-5; D: NA; CDR3: CASSYSVGVSSGYTF; DNA: TGTGCCAGCAGTTACTCTGTGGGGGTGTCCTCCGGCTACACCTTC
size: many; J: TRBJ1-1; length: 13; V: TRBV7-9; D: NA; CDR3: CASSLRIVPEAFF; DNA: TGTGCCAGCAGCTTAAGGATAGTCCCTGAAGCTTTCTTT
size: NA; J: TRBJ1-1; length: 12; V: TRBV6-6; D: NA; CDR3: CASSYHSLEAFF; DNA: TGTGCCAGCAGTTACCACAGCCTTGAAGCTTTCTTT
size: NA; J: TRBJ1-1; length: 15; V: TRBV5-1; D: TRBD1; CDR3: CASSLRDSSFLEAFF; DNA: TGCGCCAGCAGCTTGAGGGACAGCTCTTTCTTAGAAGCTTTCTTT
size: NA; J: TRBJ2-3; length: 15; V: TRBV7-2; D: NA; CDR3: CASSYTGGETDTQYF; DNA: TGTGCCAGCAGCTACACGGGCGGGGAGACAGATACGCAGTATTTT
size: NA; J: TRBJ2-1; length: 13; V: TRBV11-3; D: NA; CDR3: CAPRDPICYEQFF; DNA: TGTGCCCCCCGGGACCCCATCTGCTATGAGCAGTTCTTC
size: NA; J: TRBJ1-1; length: 14; V: TRBV4-3; D: TRBD1; CDR3: CASSPGTVYPEAFF; DNA: TGCGCCAGCAGCCCCGGGACAGTATACCCTGAAGCTTTCTTT
size: few; J: TRBJ1-3; length: 10; V: TRBV19; D: NA; CDR3: CASERNTIYF; DNA: TGTGCCAGCGAACGGAACACCATATATTTT
size: few; J: TRBJ1-2; length: 13; V: TRBV12-3/TRBV12-4; D: NA; CDR3: CASSPNDSGGYTF; DNA: TGTGCCAGCAGTCCCAATGACAGCGGTGGCTACACCTTC
size: few; J: TRBJ2-3; length: 16; V: TRBV7-2; D: NA; CDR3: CASSLSPAGLTDTQYF; DNA: TGTGCCAGCAGCTTAAGTCCAGCCGGGCTAACAGATACGCAGTATTTT
size: NA; J: TRBJ2-1; length: 17; V: TRBV20-1; D: TRBD1; CDR3: CSARVAKAGQDRNEQFF; DNA: TGCAGTGCTAGAGTGGCAAAGGCCGGACAGGACCGTAATGAGCAGTTCTTC
size: many; J: TRBJ2-5; length: 16; V: TRBV7-9; D: NA; CDR3: CASSLVAKTGQETQYF; DNA: TGTGCCAGCAGCTTAGTGGCCAAAACAGGGCAAGAGACCCAGTACTTC
size: few; J: TRBJ2-1; length: 16; V: TRBV4-3; D: TRBD1; CDR3: CASSQGTGDSYNEQFF; DNA: TGCGCCAGCAGCCAGGGAACAGGGGACTCCTACAATGAGCAGTTCTTC
size: NA; J: TRBJ1-5; length: 13; V: TRBV12-3/TRBV12-4; D: NA; CDR3: CASSPLRNQPQHF; DNA: TGTGCCAGCAGCCCCCTCCGAAATCAGCCCCAGCATTTT
size: few; J: TRBJ2-2; length: 17; V: TRBV6-5; D: NA; CDR3: CASSLYPVVAGTGELFF; DNA: TGTGCCAGCAGTCTCTACCCCGTGGTGGCCGGCACCGGGGAGCTGTTTTTT
size: few; J: TRBJ2-7; length: 12; V: TRBV25-1; D: NA; CDR3: CASRAGIHEQYF; DNA: TGTGCCAGCAGGGCAGGGATCCACGAGCAGTACTTC
size: NA; J: TRBJ1-2; length: 18; V: TRBV5-1; D: TRBD1; CDR3: CASSLEGGQGIKVYGYTF; DNA: TGCGCCAGCAGCTTGGAAGGGGGACAGGGAATAAAAGTTTATGGCTACACCTTC
size: NA; J: TRBJ2-7; length: 12; V: TRBV25-1; D: TRBD1; CDR3: CASGRDSYEQYF; DNA: TGTGCCAGCGGCCGGGACAGCTACGAGCAGTACTTC
size: NA; J: TRBJ2-1; length: 15; V: TRBV7-2; D: NA; CDR3: CASSSGLSSYNEQFF; DNA: TGTGCCAGCAGCAGCGGACTTAGCTCCTACAATGAGCAGTTCTTC
size: few; J: TRBJ1-1; length: 13; V: TRBV10-3; D: TRBD1; CDR3: CAITTTGGTEAFF; DNA: TGTGCCATCACCACGACAGGGGGCACTGAAGCTTTCTTT
size: few; J: TRBJ2-3; length: 12; V: TRBV4-3; D: NA; CDR3: CANWGSTDTQYF; DNA: TGCGCCAATTGGGGGTCCACAGATACGCAGTATTTT
size: few; J: TRBJ2-3; length: 15; V: TRBV28; D: NA; CDR3: CASTNTRGRTDTQYF; DNA: TGTGCCAGCACCAATACCCGGGGCCGCACAGATACGCAGTATTTT
size: NA; J: TRBJ2-1; length: 15; V: TRBV7-2; D: NA; CDR3: CASSLQGMTANEQFF; DNA: TGTGCCAGCAGCTTGCAGGGAATGACGGCCAATGAGCAGTTCTTC
size: few; J: TRBJ2-1; length: 12; V: TRBV5-1; D: NA; CDR3: CASSSRFGEQFF; DNA: TGCGCCAGCAGTTCGAGATTCGGTGAGCAGTTCTTC
size: medium-sized; J: TRBJ2-1; length: 15; V: TRBV6-4; D: TRBD2; CDR3: CASSDSSGGANEQFF; DNA: TGTGCCAGCAGTGACTCGAGCGGGGGGGCAAATGAGCAGTTCTTC
size: NA; J: TRBJ2-3; length: 14; V: TRBV3-1; D: NA; CDR3: CASSQILATDTQYF; DNA: TGTGCCAGCAGCCAGATCCTGGCCACAGATACGCAGTATTTT
size: few; J: TRBJ2-1; length: 14; V: TRBV20-1; D: TRBD2; CDR3: CSARSGGSYNEQFF; DNA: TGCAGTGCTAGAAGCGGGGGGTCCTACAATGAGCAGTTCTTC
size: NA; J: TRBJ1-5; length: 14; V: TRBV20-1; D: NA; CDR3: CSARGGDSNQPQHF; DNA: TGCAGTGCTAGAGGTGGAGATAGCAATCAGCCCCAGCATTTT
size: few; J: TRBJ1-2; length: 15; V: TRBV19; D: NA; CDR3: CASSRRDFEGYGYTF; DNA: TGTGCCAGTAGTCGCCGGGACTTCGAGGGCTATGGCTACACCTTC
size: few; J: TRBJ1-2; length: 13; V: TRBV6-5; D: NA; CDR3: CASSYSVGAGYTF; DNA: TGTGCCAGCAGTTACTCCGTGGGAGCGGGCTACACCTTC
size: NA; J: TRBJ2-1; length: 13; V: TRBV9; D: NA; CDR3: CASGTRDYNEQFF; DNA: TGTGCCAGCGGTACCCGGGACTACAATGAGCAGTTCTTC
size: NA; J: TRBJ2-7; length: 14; V: TRBV6-2/TRBV6-3; D: NA; CDR3: CASRYGAQGYEQYF; DNA: TGTGCCAGCAGGTACGGGGCACAAGGCTACGAGCAGTACTTC
size: few; J: TRBJ1-2; length: 13; V: TRBV6-1; D: NA; CDR3: CASSPRGGTGYTF; DNA: TGTGCCAGCAGCCCAAGGGGGGGCACTGGCTACACCTTC
size: NA; J: TRBJ1-2; length: 12; V: TRBV5-1; D: NA; CDR3: CASRGANYGYTF; DNA: TGCGCCAGCAGGGGAGCTAACTATGGCTACACCTTC
size: NA; J: TRBJ2-5; length: 13; V: TRBV10-3; D: NA; CDR3: CAISGQEQETQYF; DNA: TGTGCCATCAGTGGACAGGAGCAAGAGACCCAGTACTTC